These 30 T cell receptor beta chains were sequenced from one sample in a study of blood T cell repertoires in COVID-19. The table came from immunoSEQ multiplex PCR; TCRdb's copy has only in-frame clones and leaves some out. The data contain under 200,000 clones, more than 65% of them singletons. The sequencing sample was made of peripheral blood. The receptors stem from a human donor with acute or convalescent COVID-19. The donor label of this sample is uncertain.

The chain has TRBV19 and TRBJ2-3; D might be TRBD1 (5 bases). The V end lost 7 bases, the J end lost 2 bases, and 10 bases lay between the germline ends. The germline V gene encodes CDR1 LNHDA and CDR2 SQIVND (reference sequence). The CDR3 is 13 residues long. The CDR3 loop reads CASKGRATDTQYF. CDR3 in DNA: TGTGCCAGTAAGGGCAGGGCCACAGATACGCAGTATTTT.

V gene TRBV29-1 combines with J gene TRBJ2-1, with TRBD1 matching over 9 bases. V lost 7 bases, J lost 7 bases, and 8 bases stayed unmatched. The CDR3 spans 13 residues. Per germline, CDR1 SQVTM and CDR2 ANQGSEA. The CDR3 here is CSADGTGRNEQFF. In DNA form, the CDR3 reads TGCAGCGCTGACGGGACAGGGAGGAATGAGCAGTTCTTC.

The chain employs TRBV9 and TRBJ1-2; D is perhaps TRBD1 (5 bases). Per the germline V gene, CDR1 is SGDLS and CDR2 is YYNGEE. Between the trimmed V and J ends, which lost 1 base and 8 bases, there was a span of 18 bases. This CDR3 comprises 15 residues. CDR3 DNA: TGTGCCAGCAGCGTACAGCAGGCAGTAGGGGCGGGCTACACCTTC. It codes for CASSVQQAVGAGYTF.

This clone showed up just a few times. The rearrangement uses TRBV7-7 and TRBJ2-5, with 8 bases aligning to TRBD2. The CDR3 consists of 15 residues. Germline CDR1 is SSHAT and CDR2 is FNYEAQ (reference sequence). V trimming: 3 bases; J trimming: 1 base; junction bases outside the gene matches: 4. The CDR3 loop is CASSLGSGTQETQYF. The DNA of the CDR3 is TGTGCCAGCAGCTTGGGTAGCGGGACCCAAGAGACCCAGTACTTC.

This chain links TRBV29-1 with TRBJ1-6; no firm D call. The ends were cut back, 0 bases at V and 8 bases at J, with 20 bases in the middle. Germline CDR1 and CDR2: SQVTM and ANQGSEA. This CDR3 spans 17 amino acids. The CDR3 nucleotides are TGCAGCGTTGAAGATCACGAGACCCCGAACGGGGATTCACCCCTCCACTTT. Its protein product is CSVEDHETPNGDSPLHF.

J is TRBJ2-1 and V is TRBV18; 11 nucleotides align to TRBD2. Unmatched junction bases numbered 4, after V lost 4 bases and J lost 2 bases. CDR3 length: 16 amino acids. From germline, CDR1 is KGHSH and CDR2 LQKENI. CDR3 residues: CASSLGTSGTYNEQFF. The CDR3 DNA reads TGTGCCAGCTCACTAGGGACTAGCGGAACCTACAATGAGCAGTTCTTC.

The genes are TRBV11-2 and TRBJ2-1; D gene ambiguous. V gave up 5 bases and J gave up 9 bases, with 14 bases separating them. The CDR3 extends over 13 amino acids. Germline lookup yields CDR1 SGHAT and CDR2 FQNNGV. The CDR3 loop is CASSPPRNSEQFF. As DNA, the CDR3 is TGTGCCAGCAGCCCCCCGCGTAATAGTGAGCAGTTCTTC.

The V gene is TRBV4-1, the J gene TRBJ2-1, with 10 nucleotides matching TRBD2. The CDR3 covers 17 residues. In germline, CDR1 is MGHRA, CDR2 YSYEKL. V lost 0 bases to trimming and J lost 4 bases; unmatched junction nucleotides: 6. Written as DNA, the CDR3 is TGCGCCAGCAGCCAAGAAAGACGGACTAGCGGTTACAATGAGCAGTTCTTC. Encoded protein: CASSQERRTSGYNEQFF.

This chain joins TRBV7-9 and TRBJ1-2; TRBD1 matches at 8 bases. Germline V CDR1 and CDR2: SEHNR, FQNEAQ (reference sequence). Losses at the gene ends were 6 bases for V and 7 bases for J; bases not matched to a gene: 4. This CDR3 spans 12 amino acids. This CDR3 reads CASSTGGGGYTF. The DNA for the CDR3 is TGTGCCAGCAGTACAGGGGGTGGTGGCTACACCTTC.

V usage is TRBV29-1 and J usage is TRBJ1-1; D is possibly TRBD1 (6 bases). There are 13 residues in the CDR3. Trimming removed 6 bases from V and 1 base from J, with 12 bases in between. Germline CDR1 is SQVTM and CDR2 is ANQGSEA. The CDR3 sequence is CSVGRGQNTEAFF. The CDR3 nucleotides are TGCAGCGTGGGTAGGGGACAGAACACTGAAGCTTTCTTT.

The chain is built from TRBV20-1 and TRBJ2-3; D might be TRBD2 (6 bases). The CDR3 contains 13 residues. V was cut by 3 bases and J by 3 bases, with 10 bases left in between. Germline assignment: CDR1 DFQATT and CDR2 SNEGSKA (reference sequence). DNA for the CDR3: TGCAGTGCTAGTCGGCTAGCGACAGATACGCAGTATTTT. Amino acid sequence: CSASRLATDTQYF.

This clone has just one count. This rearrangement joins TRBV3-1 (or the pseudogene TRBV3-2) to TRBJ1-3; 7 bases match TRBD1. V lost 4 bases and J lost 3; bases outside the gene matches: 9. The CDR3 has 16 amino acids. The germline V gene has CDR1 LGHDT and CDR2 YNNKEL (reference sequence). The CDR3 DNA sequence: TGTGCCAGCAGCCGCTGGACAGGACCATTTGGAAACACCATATATTTT. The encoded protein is CASSRWTGPFGNTIYF.

The DNA of the CDR3 is TGTGCCAGTAACGACAGAGCTAACTATGGCTACACCTTC. Translation: CASNDRANYGYTF. This chain links TRBV19 with TRBJ1-2; a weak D match, TRBD1 (5 bases). CDR3 size: 13 residues. V was pared by 7 bases and J by 0 bases, with 9 bases between. Germline values: CDR1 LNHDA, CDR2 SQIVND (reference sequence).

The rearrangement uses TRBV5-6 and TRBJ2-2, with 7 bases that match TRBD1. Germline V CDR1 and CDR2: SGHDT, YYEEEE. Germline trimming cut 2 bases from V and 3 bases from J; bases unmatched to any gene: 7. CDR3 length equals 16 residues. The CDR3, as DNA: TGTGCCAGCAGCTTTCTACAGGGGAAGGACACCGGGGAGCTGTTTTTT. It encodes CASSFLQGKDTGELFF.

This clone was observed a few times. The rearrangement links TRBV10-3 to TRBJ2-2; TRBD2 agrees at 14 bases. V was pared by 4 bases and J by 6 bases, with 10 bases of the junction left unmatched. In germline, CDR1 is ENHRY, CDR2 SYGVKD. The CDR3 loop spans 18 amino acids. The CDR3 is CAISASTSGRAPAGELFF. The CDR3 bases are TGTGCCATCAGTGCTTCGACTAGCGGGAGGGCCCCAGCCGGGGAGCTGTTTTTT.

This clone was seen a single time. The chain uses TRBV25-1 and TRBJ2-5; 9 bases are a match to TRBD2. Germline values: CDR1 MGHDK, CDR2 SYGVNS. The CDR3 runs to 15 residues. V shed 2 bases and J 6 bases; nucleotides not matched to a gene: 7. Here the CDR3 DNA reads TGTGCCAGCAGTGAAGAGCTAGCGGGGCGGCAGACCCAGTACTTC. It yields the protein CASSEELAGRQTQYF.

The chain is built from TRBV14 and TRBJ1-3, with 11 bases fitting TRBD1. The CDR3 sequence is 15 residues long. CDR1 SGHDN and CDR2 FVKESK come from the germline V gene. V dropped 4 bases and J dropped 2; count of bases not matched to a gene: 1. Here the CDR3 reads CASSPGQGAGNTIYF. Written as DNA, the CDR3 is TGTGCCAGCAGCCCGGGACAGGGGGCTGGAAACACCATATATTTT.

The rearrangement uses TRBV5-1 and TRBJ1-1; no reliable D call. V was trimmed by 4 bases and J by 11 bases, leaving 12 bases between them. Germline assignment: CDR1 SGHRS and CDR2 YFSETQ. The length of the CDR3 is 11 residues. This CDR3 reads CASSLDSVAFF. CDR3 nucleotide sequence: TGCGCCAGCAGCCTCGACTCCGTGGCTTTCTTT.

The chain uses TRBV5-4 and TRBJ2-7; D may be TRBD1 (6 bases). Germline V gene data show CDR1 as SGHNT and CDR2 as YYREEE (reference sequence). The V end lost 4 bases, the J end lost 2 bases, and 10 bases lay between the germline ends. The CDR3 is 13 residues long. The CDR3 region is CASSPGQPYEQYF. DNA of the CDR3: TGTGCCAGCAGCCCGGGACAACCCTACGAGCAGTACTTC.

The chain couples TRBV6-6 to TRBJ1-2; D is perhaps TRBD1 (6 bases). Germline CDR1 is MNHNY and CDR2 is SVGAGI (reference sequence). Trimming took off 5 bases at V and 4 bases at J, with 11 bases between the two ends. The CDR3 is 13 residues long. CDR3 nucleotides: TGTGCCAGCAGTCGGGACATAGGCTATGGCTACACCTTC. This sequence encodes CASSRDIGYGYTF.

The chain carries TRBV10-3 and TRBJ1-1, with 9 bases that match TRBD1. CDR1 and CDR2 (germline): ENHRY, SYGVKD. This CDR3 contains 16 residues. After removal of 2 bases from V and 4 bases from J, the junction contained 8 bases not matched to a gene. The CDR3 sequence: CAISEAGTGFGTEAFF. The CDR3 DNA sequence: TGTGCCATCAGTGAGGCCGGGACAGGGTTCGGCACTGAAGCTTTCTTT.

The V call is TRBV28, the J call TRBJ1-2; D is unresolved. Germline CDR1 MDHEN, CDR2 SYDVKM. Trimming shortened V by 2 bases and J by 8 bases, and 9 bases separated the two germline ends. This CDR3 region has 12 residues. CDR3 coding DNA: TGTGCCAGCAGTTTACGTGGCAGGGGCTACACCTTC. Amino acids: CASSLRGRGYTF.

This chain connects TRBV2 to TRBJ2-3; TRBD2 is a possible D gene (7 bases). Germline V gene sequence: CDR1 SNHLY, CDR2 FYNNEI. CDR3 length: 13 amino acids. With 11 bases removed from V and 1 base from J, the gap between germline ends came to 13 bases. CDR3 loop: CASRGGGTDTQYF. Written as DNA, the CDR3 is TGTGCCTCACGAGGGGGGGGCACAGATACGCAGTATTTT.

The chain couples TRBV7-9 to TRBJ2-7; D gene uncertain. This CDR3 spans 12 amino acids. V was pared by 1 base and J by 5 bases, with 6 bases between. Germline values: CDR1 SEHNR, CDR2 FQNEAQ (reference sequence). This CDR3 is CASSLGQNEQYF. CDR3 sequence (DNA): TGTGCCAGCAGCTTAGGGCAGAACGAGCAGTACTTC.

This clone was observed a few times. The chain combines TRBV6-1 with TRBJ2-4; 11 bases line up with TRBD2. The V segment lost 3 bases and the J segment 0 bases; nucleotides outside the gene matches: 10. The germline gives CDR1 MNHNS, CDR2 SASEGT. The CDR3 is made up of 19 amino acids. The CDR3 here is CASSDVKVGLAVAKNIQYF. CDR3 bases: TGTGCCAGCAGTGACGTGAAGGTGGGACTAGCGGTAGCCAAAAACATTCAGTACTTC.

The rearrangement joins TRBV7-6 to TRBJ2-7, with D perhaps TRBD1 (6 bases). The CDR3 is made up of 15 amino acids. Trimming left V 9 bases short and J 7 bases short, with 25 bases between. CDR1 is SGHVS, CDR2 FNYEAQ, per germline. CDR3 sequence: CASSDSLSTLREQYF. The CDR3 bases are TGTGCCAGTTCGGACAGTTTGTCTACCTTACGGGAGCAGTACTTC.

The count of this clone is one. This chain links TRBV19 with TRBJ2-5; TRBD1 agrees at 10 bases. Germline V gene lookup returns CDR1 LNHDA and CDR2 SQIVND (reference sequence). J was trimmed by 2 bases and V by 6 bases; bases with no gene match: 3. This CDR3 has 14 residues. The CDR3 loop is CASRTGGSQETQYF. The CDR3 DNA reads TGTGCCAGTAGGACAGGGGGCTCTCAAGAGACCCAGTACTTC.

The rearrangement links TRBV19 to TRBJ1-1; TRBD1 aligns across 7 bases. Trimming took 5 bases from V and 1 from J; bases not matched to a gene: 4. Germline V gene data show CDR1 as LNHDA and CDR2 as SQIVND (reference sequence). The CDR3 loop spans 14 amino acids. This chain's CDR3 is CASSVGQENTEAFF. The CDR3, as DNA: TGTGCCAGTAGTGTTGGACAGGAGAACACTGAAGCTTTCTTT.

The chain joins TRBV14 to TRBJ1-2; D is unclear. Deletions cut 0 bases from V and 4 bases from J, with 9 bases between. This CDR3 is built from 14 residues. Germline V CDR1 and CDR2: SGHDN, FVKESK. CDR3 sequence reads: CASSQDSGGYGYTF. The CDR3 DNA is TGTGCCAGCAGCCAAGATAGTGGAGGCTATGGCTACACCTTC.

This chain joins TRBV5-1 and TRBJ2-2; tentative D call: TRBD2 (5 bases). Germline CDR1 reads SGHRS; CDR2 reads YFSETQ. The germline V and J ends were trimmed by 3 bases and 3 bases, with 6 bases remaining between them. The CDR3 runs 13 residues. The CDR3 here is CASSWTDTGELFF. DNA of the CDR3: TGCGCCAGCAGCTGGACTGACACCGGGGAGCTGTTTTTT.